These 23 T cell receptor beta chains came from one sample sequenced in a study of PD-1 blockade in classical Hodgkin lymphoma. Time point meaning: cycle 4 day 1 (C4D1), after 6 weeks of nivolumab. All patients relapsed after autologous stem cell transplantation, and brentuximab vedotin exposure varied. Sequencing was performed with immunoSEQ multiplex PCR; in TCRdb, only in-frame clones are kept and a portion is missing. Among more than 30,000 clones, 77% were seen once, and the ten largest hold around 9.5%. Source: peripheral blood mononuclear cells (PBMCs), taken before the fourth cycle of nivolumab. The origin of the receptors is a human donor with classical Hodgkin lymphoma.

V and J are TRBV6-1 and TRBJ2-7; no clear D gene. Trimming pared 6 bases from V and 2 bases from J, leaving 5 bases between. This CDR3 contains 11 residues. Germline V lookup: CDR1 MNHNS, CDR2 SASEGT. In DNA form, the CDR3 reads TGTGCCAGCAGGGGTACCTACGAGCAGTACTTC. It specifies CASRGTYEQYF.

This sequence joins TRBV13 and TRBJ2-3, with 14 positions matching TRBD2. From germline, CDR1 is PRHDT and CDR2 FYEKMQ (reference sequence). The V gene end was trimmed by 5 bases and the J gene end by 2 bases; junction bases not matched to a gene: 3. This CDR3 has 16 residues. This CDR3 reads CASSQGLAGVTDTQYF. The CDR3 region has the DNA TGTGCCAGCAGCCAGGGACTAGCGGGGGTCACAGATACGCAGTATTTT.

The chain joins TRBV11-1 to TRBJ2-3; maybe TRBD2 (5 bases). The CDR3 totals 11 residues. V was pared by 4 bases and J by 8 bases, with 7 bases between. Looked up from germline, CDR1 is SGHAT and CDR2 is FQDESV (reference sequence). The CDR3 protein is CASSSGITQYF. CDR3 sequence (DNA): TGTGCCAGCAGCTCGGGGATTACGCAGTATTTT.

This chain joins TRBV11-2 and TRBJ2-7; perhaps D is TRBD1 or TRBD2 (5 bases each). Trimming took 1 base from V and 2 from J, leaving 15 bases between them. This CDR3 contains 16 residues. Per germline, CDR1 SGHAT and CDR2 FQNNGV. CDR3 bases: TGTGCCAGCAGCTTAGTTTCGGGACCGCAGACCTACGAGCAGTACTTC. Protein sequence: CASSLVSGPQTYEQYF.

This chain connects TRBV2 to TRBJ1-2, with 7 bases lining up with TRBD1. This CDR3 has 14 residues. CDR1 and CDR2 (germline): SNHLY, FYNNEI. The V and J ends lost 5 bases and 1 base, in that order; junction bases with no gene match: 4. The DNA of the CDR3 is TGTGCCAGCAGTCTAAACAGGGGTAACTATGGCTACACCTTC. It specifies CASSLNRGNYGYTF.

The chain has TRBV2 and TRBJ2-2; D is unresolved. Germline V lookup: CDR1 SNHLY, CDR2 FYNNEI. The CDR3 has 17 amino acids. V was trimmed by 3 bases and J by 0 bases, leaving 14 bases between them. The CDR3 loop is CASSELRVRTNTGELFF. The CDR3 DNA follows: TGTGCCAGCAGTGAGTTAAGGGTACGGACGAACACCGGGGAGCTGTTTTTT.

The rearrangement uses TRBV13 and TRBJ2-5, with D perhaps being TRBD1 or TRBD2 (6 bases each). Trimming left V 5 bases short and J 5 bases short, with 12 bases between. Per the germline V gene, CDR1 is PRHDT and CDR2 is FYEKMQ (reference sequence). The length of the CDR3 is 13 residues. CDR3: CASSQTRGETQYF. CDR3 DNA sequence: TGTGCCAGCAGCCAGACTAGGGGGGAGACCCAGTACTTC.

The CDR3 sequence: CASSYLVDQPQHF. CDR3 bases: TGTGCCAGCAGTTACCTTGTCGACCAGCCCCAGCATTTT. The chain combines TRBV6-6 with TRBJ1-5; D is undetermined. The CDR3 extends over 13 amino acids. CDR1 MNHNY and CDR2 SVGAGI come from the germline V gene (reference sequence). V lost 2 bases and J 7 bases, leaving 9 bases between the germline ends.

The V and J genes are TRBV7-2 and TRBJ1-5; D gene uncertain. V shed 5 bases and J shed 1 base, with 6 bases lying between them. CDR1 is SGHTA and CDR2 is FQGNSA in the germline V gene. The CDR3 contains 13 residues. The CDR3 loop reads CASSIGSNQPQHF. Here the CDR3 DNA reads TGTGCCAGCAGCATCGGGAGCAATCAGCCCCAGCATTTT.

This chain joins TRBV9 and TRBJ1-3, with D possibly matching TRBD1 (6 bases). The CDR3 consists of 16 residues. V dropped 2 bases and J dropped 0 bases, with 12 bases sitting between them. CDR1 and CDR2 (germline): SGDLS, YYNGEE. The CDR3 DNA sequence: TGTGCCAGCAGCGTGGGACAAGGACTCTCTGGAAACACCATATATTTT. Protein product: CASSVGQGLSGNTIYF.

V usage is TRBV18 and J usage is TRBJ1-6; TRBD1 aligns across 7 bases. The V and J ends lost 5 bases and 8 bases, in that order; junction bases with no gene match: 6. CDR3 length equals 14 residues. The germline CDR1 and CDR2 sequences are KGHSH and LQKENI. The CDR3 here is CASSSQGLDSPLHF. DNA of the CDR3: TGTGCCAGCTCATCACAGGGGTTAGATTCACCCCTCCACTTT.

By its share, this clone is medium-sized (0.01 to 0.1%). The V gene is TRBV27, the J gene TRBJ2-7; D perhaps matches TRBD1 (7 bases). This CDR3 spans 15 amino acids. Per the germline V gene, CDR1 is MNHEY and CDR2 is SMNVEV (reference sequence). Deletions cut 0 bases from V and 4 bases from J, with 13 bases between. DNA of the CDR3: TGTGCCAGCAGTTTATCTGGCAGGGGGACTTACGAGCAGTACTTC. As protein: CASSLSGRGTYEQYF.

This sequence joins TRBV7-2 and TRBJ2-6; D is ambiguous. The CDR3 spans 15 residues. V lost 0 bases to trimming and J lost 2 bases, with 5 bases between them. Germline values: CDR1 SGHTA, CDR2 FQGNSA. The CDR3, as DNA: TGTGCCAGCAGCTTAGCCCTCGCTGGGGCCAACGTCCTGACTTTC. Protein sequence: CASSLALAGANVLTF. Based on the CDR3 plus reference TRBV7-2 and TRBJ2-6, the full variable domain is GAGVSQSPSNKVTEKGKDVELRCDPISGHTALYWYRQSLGQGLEFLIYFQGNSAPDKSGLPSDRFSAERTGGSVSTLTIQRTQQEDSAVYLCASSLALAGANVLTFGAGSRLTVL.

The CDR3 nucleotides are TGTGCCAGCAGCTTAGCGGCCAGGGGGGAGCAGTACTTC. Translation gives CASSLAARGEQYF. The chain links TRBV11-3 to TRBJ2-7; 7 bases agree with TRBD1. The CDR3 runs 13 residues. Germline CDR1 and CDR2: SGHNT and YENEEA. The V segment lost 1 base and the J segment 7 bases; nucleotides outside the gene matches: 4.

The V and J genes are TRBV5-4 and TRBJ1-5; possible D gene TRBD1, 5 bases. Germline CDR1 reads SGHNT; CDR2 reads YYREEE (reference sequence). Deletions cut 4 bases from V and 6 bases from J, with 11 bases between. CDR3 size: 13 residues. The CDR3 DNA is TGTGCCAGCAGCCTTCGGGACGGTCAGCCCCAGCATTTT. Translation: CASSLRDGQPQHF.

As DNA, the CDR3 is TGTGCCAGCAGCCTGTCCCCCTATAGCAATCAGCCCCAGCATTTT. The encoded protein is CASSLSPYSNQPQHF. The V gene is TRBV28, the J gene TRBJ1-5; no firm D call. Germline V gene lookup returns CDR1 MDHEN and CDR2 SYDVKM. V gave up 6 bases and J gave up 0 bases, with 12 bases separating them. This CDR3 has 15 residues.

V usage is TRBV2 and J usage is TRBJ2-5; perhaps TRBD2 as D (5 bases). The germline CDR1 and CDR2 sequences are SNHLY and FYNNEI. This CDR3 is 14 amino acids long. V was pared by 5 bases and J by 4 bases, with 14 bases between. In DNA form, the CDR3 reads TGTGCCAGCAGTCCGCGGGCGGCCGGAGAGACCCAGTACTTC. This gives the protein CASSPRAAGETQYF. Combining the CDR3 with reference TRBV2 and TRBJ2-5 gives the whole variable domain EPEVTQTPSHQVTQMGQEVILRCVPISNHLYFYWYRQILGQKVEFLVSFYNNEISEKSEIFDDQFSVERPDGSNFTLKIRSTKLEDSAMYFCASSPRAAGETQYFGPGTRLLVL.

This clone was seen only once. The rearrangement uses TRBV2 and TRBJ1-5; D is possibly TRBD1 (5 bases). Looked up from germline, CDR1 is SNHLY and CDR2 is FYNNEI. V was shortened by 6 bases and J by 5 bases, with 26 bases between the two germline ends. The CDR3 extends over 18 amino acids. The CDR3: CASSATDAYWGVYQPQHF. The CDR3 DNA reads TGTGCCAGCAGCGCCACCGATGCCTATTGGGGGGTATATCAGCCCCAGCATTTT.

The chain is built from TRBV6-1 and TRBJ1-1; 8 bases map to TRBD1. The trim removed 3 bases at V and 0 bases at J, leaving 6 bases unmatched. The length of the CDR3 is 16 residues. The germline CDR1 and CDR2 sequences are MNHNS and SASEGT. CDR3 DNA sequence: TGTGCCAGCAGTGAGCAGGGGGCGCGGGTGAACACTGAAGCTTTCTTT. Translated: CASSEQGARVNTEAFF.

The gene calls are TRBV4-3 and TRBJ2-3; D possibly corresponds to TRBD2 (5 bases). Between the trimmed V and J ends, which lost 0 bases and 2 bases, there was a span of 6 bases. The germline gives CDR1 LGHNA, CDR2 YSLEER. This CDR3 comprises 14 residues. As DNA, the CDR3 is TGCGCCAGCAGCCAAGATGACTACACAGATACGCAGTATTTT. Residues: CASSQDDYTDTQYF.

This rearrangement joins TRBV6-5 to TRBJ2-7, with 9 bases lining up with TRBD2. The CDR3 spans 14 residues. V lost 6 bases and J lost 5; bases outside the gene matches: 8. Germline CDR1 is MNHEY and CDR2 is SVGAGI. CDR3 DNA sequence: TGTGCCAGCAGCCCTTCGCGGGGGGGGGACGAGCAGTACTTC. Protein product: CASSPSRGGDEQYF.

This clone has just a few counts. The chain joins TRBV5-1 to TRBJ2-7; D unresolved. V shed 2 bases and J shed 5 bases, with 17 bases lying between them. The CDR3 extends over 15 amino acids. In germline, CDR1 is SGHRS, CDR2 YFSETQ. CDR3 in amino acids: CASSFSWVLPNEQYF. The CDR3 bases are TGCGCCAGCAGCTTCTCATGGGTCCTACCCAACGAGCAGTACTTC.

The rearrangement joins TRBV18 to TRBJ1-6; D call uncertain. Germline-derived CDR1 and CDR2 are KGHSH and LQKENI. The CDR3 extends over 15 amino acids. V was trimmed by 2 bases and J by 7 bases, leaving 12 bases between them. CDR3 bases: TGTGCCAGCTCACCAAGCAGTTGGCCCAATTCACCCCTCCACTTT. This gives the protein CASSPSSWPNSPLHF. Complete variable domain (other parts from reference TRBV18 and TRBJ1-6): NAGVMQNPRHLVRRRGQEARLRCSPMKGHSHVYWYRQLPEEGLKFMVYLQKENIIDESGMPKERFSAEFPKEGPSILRIQQVVRGDSAAYFCASSPSSWPNSPLHFGNGTRLTVT.